These 14 T cell receptor beta chains came from one sample sequenced in a study of blood T cell repertoires in COVID-19. Assay: immunoSEQ multiplex PCR; the TCRdb copy retains only in-frame clones and omits some. The sample gives some 310,000 clones, about 90% of which show up once; 2.9% is in the top ten. Sequenced material: peripheral blood. These receptors all stem from a woman aged 30 to 39 with COVID-19, enrolled during active disease.

This chain connects TRBV28 to TRBJ1-2; D might be TRBD1 (5 bases). The germline V and J ends were trimmed by 11 bases and 8 bases, with 21 bases remaining between them. Germline V gene lookup returns CDR1 MDHEN and CDR2 SYDVKM. CDR3 length: 13 residues. CDR3 coding DNA: TGTGCCGGTACAACTAATCAGGGTCGAGGCTACACCTTC. This sequence encodes CAGTTNQGRGYTF.

V usage is TRBV5-5 and J usage is TRBJ1-2; D perhaps matches TRBD1 (6 bases). Per germline, CDR1 SGHKS and CDR2 YYEKEE (reference sequence). The CDR3 runs 14 residues. The ends were cut back, 1 base at V and 0 bases at J, with 7 bases in the middle. DNA for the CDR3: TGTGCCAGCAGCTTGAGGGGGACTAACTATGGCTACACCTTC. Residues: CASSLRGTNYGYTF.

This chain joins TRBV3-1 (or the pseudogene TRBV3-2) and TRBJ1-2; 7 bases are shared with TRBD1. The trim removed 0 bases at V and 3 bases at J, leaving 7 bases unmatched. The CDR3 runs 16 residues. Germline loops: CDR1 LGHDT, CDR2 YNNKEL (reference sequence). CDR3 DNA: TGTGCCAGCAGCCAAGAATCCTTGACAGGGTACTATGGCTACACCTTC. It yields the protein CASSQESLTGYYGYTF.

In this sample, this clone turned up once. The chain recombines TRBV27 with TRBJ1-2; tentative D call: TRBD1 (5 bases). The length of the CDR3 is 14 residues. The germline gives CDR1 MNHEY, CDR2 SMNVEV (reference sequence). V was pared by 6 bases and J by 4 bases, with 15 bases between. In DNA, the CDR3 is TGTGCCAGCAGACCGCCCGGGGGGGGCTATGGCTACACCTTC. Translation gives CASRPPGGGYGYTF.

The genes are TRBV5-4 and TRBJ2-3; 7 bases agree with TRBD2. The ends lost 1 base at V and 0 bases at J; junction bases unmatched: 2. The CDR3 consists of 15 residues. The germline V gene has CDR1 SGHNT and CDR2 YYREEE (reference sequence). The CDR3 spells CASSLNSGSTDTQYF. CDR3 DNA sequence: TGTGCCAGCAGCTTGAATAGCGGGAGCACAGATACGCAGTATTTT. Full variable domain (missing parts from reference TRBV5-4 and TRBJ2-3): ETGVTQSPTHLIKTRGQQVTLRCSSQSGHNTVSWYQQALGQGPQFIFQYYREEENGRGNFPPRFSGLQFPNYSSELNVNALELDDSALYLCASSLNSGSTDTQYFGPGTRLTVL.

The CDR3 loop is CAWSRVADGEPQHF. CDR3 bases: TGTGCCTGGAGTCGGGTCGCTGACGGGGAGCCCCAGCATTTT. The chain employs TRBV30 and TRBJ1-5, with unresolved D. The CDR3 loop spans 14 amino acids. Germline loops: CDR1 GTSNPN, CDR2 SVGIG (reference sequence). V gave up 2 bases and J gave up 8 bases, with 16 bases separating them.

The genes are TRBV5-1 and TRBJ1-1; 8 positions agree with TRBD1. Trimming took 4 bases from V and 2 from J; bases not matched to a gene: 4. The CDR3 totals 14 residues. Germline assignment: CDR1 SGHRS and CDR2 YFSETQ. The DNA for the CDR3 is TGCGCCAGCAGCGTGACAGGGGCTAACACTGAAGCTTTCTTT. It specifies CASSVTGANTEAFF.

The chain couples TRBV30 to TRBJ2-1; unclear D gene. The germline CDR1 and CDR2 sequences are GTSNPN and SVGIG (reference sequence). Trimming removed 0 bases from V and 2 bases from J, with 5 bases in between. The CDR3 totals 13 residues. As DNA, the CDR3 is TGTGCCTGGAGTGTATTAGCCTACAATGAGCAGTTCTTC. Encoded protein: CAWSVLAYNEQFF.

This sequence joins TRBV6-4 and TRBJ2-1; 12 bases map to TRBD2. V was clipped by 6 bases and J by 4 bases; unmatched bases: 7. Germline CDR1 and CDR2: MRHNA and SNTAGT. The CDR3 extends over 16 amino acids. The CDR3 loop is CASSPLAGGGYNEQFF. CDR3 sequence (DNA): TGTGCCAGCAGCCCACTAGCGGGAGGTGGGTACAATGAGCAGTTCTTC.

J is TRBJ1-1 and V is TRBV10-3; D ambiguous. Trimming cost V 11 bases and J 4 bases, with 11 bases left between them. This CDR3 region has 11 residues. In germline, CDR1 is ENHRY, CDR2 SYGVKD. CDR3 in amino acids: CALSSGTEAFF. The CDR3 DNA sequence: TGTGCCCTCTCATCAGGCACTGAAGCTTTCTTT.

The chain carries TRBV6-6 and TRBJ2-2, with TRBD1 matching 7 bases. The CDR3 is made up of 14 amino acids. CDR1 is MNHNY and CDR2 is SVGAGI in the germline V gene (reference sequence). The trim removed 6 bases at V and 3 bases at J, leaving 4 bases unmatched. In DNA form, the CDR3 reads TGTGCCAGCAGCCGACAGGGATACACCGGGGAGCTGTTTTTT. It encodes CASSRQGYTGELFF.

V and J are TRBV6-5 and TRBJ1-2, with 10 bases that match TRBD1. The CDR3 runs to 14 residues. Per the germline V gene, CDR1 is MNHEY and CDR2 is SVGAGI. V shed 5 bases and J 6 bases; nucleotides not matched to a gene: 6. This chain's CDR3 is CASSRDRGRDGYTF. The CDR3 DNA reads as TGTGCCAGCAGTCGCGACAGGGGGCGGGATGGCTACACCTTC.

The genes are TRBV6-5 and TRBJ1-1; D gene unclear. The V end lost 4 bases, the J end lost 1 base, and 7 bases lay between the germline ends. CDR1 is MNHEY and CDR2 is SVGAGI in the germline V gene. The CDR3 loop spans 13 amino acids. The DNA of the CDR3 is TGTGCCAGCAGTTCCCGGGAGAACACTGAAGCTTTCTTT. This sequence encodes CASSSRENTEAFF.

The sample holds a few counts of this clone. This sequence joins TRBV3-1 (or the pseudogene TRBV3-2) and TRBJ1-2; D call uncertain. V lost 0 bases, J lost 7 bases, and 12 bases lay in between. Germline V gene data show CDR1 as LGHDT and CDR2 as YNNKEL (reference sequence). This CDR3 region has 14 residues. Here the CDR3 reads CASSQDVAASGYTF. CDR3 DNA: TGTGCCAGCAGCCAAGACGTCGCAGCGAGTGGCTACACCTTC.